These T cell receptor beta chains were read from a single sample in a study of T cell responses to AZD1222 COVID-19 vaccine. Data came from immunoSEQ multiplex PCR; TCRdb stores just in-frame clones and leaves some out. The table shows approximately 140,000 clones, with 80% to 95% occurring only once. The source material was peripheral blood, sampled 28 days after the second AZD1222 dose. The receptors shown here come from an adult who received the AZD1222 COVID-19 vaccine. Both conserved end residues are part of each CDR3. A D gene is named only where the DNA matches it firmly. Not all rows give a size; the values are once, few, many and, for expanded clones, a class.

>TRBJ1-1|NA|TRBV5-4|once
TGTGCCAGCAGCTCCTTACAGCTGAACACTGAAGCTTTCTTT
CASSSLQLNTEAFF
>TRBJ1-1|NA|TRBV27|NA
TGTGCCAGCAGTTTGGCGACAAACACTGAAGCTTTCTTT
CASSLATNTEAFF
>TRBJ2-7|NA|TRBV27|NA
TGTGCCAGCAGTTTATCGCAGAGTCCAGCCTACGAGCAGTACTTC
CASSLSQSPAYEQYF
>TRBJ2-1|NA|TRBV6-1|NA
TGTGCCAGCAGTGAAGGACAGCGGAGCTCCTACAATGAGCAGTTCTTC
CASSEGQRSSYNEQFF
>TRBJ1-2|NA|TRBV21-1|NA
TGTGCCAGCAGCCCCCCGGGACAGCGAGGAACGTTCTATGGCTACACCTTC
CASSPPGQRGTFYGYTF
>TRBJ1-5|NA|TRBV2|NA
TGTGCCAGCACTCCCCTGGGGGCCCGGCAGCCCCAGCATTTT
CASTPLGARQPQHF
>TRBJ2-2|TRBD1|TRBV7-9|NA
TGTGCCAGCAGCTCGACAGGGACCGGGGAGCTGTTTTTT
CASSSTGTGELFF
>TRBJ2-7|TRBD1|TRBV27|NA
TGTGCCAGCAGTTTAACAGGGGACTACGAGCAGTACTTC
CASSLTGDYEQYF
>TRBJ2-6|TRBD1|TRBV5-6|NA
TGTGCCAGCAGCTTGGTGTCAGGGGGCGCCTCTGGGGCCAACGTCCTGACTTTC
CASSLVSGGASGANVLTF
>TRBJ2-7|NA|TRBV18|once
TGTGCCAGCTCACCATCAAACTACGAGCAGTACTTC
CASSPSNYEQYF
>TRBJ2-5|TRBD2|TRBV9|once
TGTGCCAGCAGCGTAGGGACTAGCGGGAGAGGGGAGACCCAGTACTTC
CASSVGTSGRGETQYF
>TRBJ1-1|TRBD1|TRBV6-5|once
TGTGCCAGCAGACAGGGGACTGAAGCTTTCTTT
CASRQGTEAFF
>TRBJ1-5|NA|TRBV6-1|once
TGTGCCAGCAGTGAAGCGGGGGGGTGGAATCAGCCCCAGCATTTT
CASSEAGGWNQPQHF
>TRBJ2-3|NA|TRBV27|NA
TGTGCCAGCAGTACCTTCAGGGGCCCAGATACGCAGTATTTT
CASSTFRGPDTQYF
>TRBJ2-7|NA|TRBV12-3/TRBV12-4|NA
TGTGCCAGCAGTTTAGGGGTGCCAGAGCAGTACTTC
CASSLGVPEQYF
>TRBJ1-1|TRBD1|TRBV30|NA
TGTGCCTGGGGTGTCCCCCCTAGGGGGCGAGCTTTCTTT
CAWGVPPRGRAFF
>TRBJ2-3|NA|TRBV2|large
TGTGCCAGCAGTGATTGGATCGGGAGCTCAGATACGCAGTATTTT
CASSDWIGSSDTQYF
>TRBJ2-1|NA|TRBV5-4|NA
TGTGCCAGCAGCCCGGACGTCCCAGCGCACGAGCAGTTCTTC
CASSPDVPAHEQFF
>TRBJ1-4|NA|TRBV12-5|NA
TGTGCTAGTGGTTTGGCAGTTGCAACTAATGAAAAACTGTTTTTT
CASGLAVATNEKLFF
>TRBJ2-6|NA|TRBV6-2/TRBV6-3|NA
TGTGCCGGCAGTTACGCCGGGGCCAACGTCCTGACTTTC
CAGSYAGANVLTF
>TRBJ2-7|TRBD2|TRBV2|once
TGTGCCAGCAGTCGGGGTGGGCTAGCGGGACGCGAGCAGTACTTC
CASSRGGLAGREQYF
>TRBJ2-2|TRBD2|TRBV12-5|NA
TGTGCTAGTGGTTTGTCATCGGGACTAGCGGGAGTCGGGGAGCTGTTTTTT
CASGLSSGLAGVGELFF
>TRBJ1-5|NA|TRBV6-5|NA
TGTGCCAGCAGTCAGACCCGGTTGGGCAATCAGCCCCAGCATTTT
CASSQTRLGNQPQHF
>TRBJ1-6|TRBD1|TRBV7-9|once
TGTGCCAGCAGCTCCGACAGGGACTCACCCCTCCACTTT
CASSSDRDSPLHF
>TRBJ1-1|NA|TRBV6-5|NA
TGTGCCAGCAGTCTCGGACTGATGAGGGCTGAAGCTTTCTTT
CASSLGLMRAEAFF
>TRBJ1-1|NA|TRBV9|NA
TGTGCCAGCAGCGTAGTTTCGGACACTGAAGCTTTCTTT
CASSVVSDTEAFF
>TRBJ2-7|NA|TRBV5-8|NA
TGTGCCAGCGGAGCCCGGGACGGATCCTACGAGCAGTACTTC
CASGARDGSYEQYF
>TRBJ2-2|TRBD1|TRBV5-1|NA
TGCGCCAGCAGCTTAACCTCGCCGGACAGGGAGGACACCGGGGAGCTGTTTTTT
CASSLTSPDREDTGELFF